These 18 T cell receptor beta chains were sequenced from one sample in a study of T-cell reconstitution after alpha-beta-depleted transplantation in children. TCRbeta library preparation incorporated unique molecular identifiers. TCRdb itself ran the PCR reads through MiXCR, one entry per CDR3 protein. The sample includes about 980,000 distinct CDR3 sequences, under 30% seen only once; the top ten take roughly 27%. The sample here was PBMCs, mostly from graft donor cells, taken 360 days after TCRalphabeta/CD19-depleted stem cell transplant. These TCRs come from a boy younger than two who had a stem cell transplant for SCID, so the T cells may come from the graft donor.

The sample holds one count of this clonotype. The chain employs TRBV29-1 and TRBJ2-5; D remains ambiguous. Looked up from germline, CDR1 is SQVTM and CDR2 is ANQGSEA. The V and J ends lost 8 bases and 1 base respectively, with 8 bases between them. The CDR3 sequence is 11 residues long. CDR3 sequence: CSSGPQETQYF. The CDR3 region has the DNA TGCAGCTCTGGACCCCAAGAGACCCAGTACTTC.

The chain employs TRBV12-3 or TRBV12-4 and TRBJ2-7; D perhaps matches TRBD2 (6 bases). Deletions cut 5 bases from V and 1 base from J, with 12 bases between. CDR3 size: 14 residues. CDR3 amino acids: CASSLWTTSYEQYF. The CDR3 nucleotides are TGTGCCAGCAGTCTTTGGACTACTTCCTACGAGCAGTACTTC.

This clonotype has a handful of counts. A much larger clone differs from this one at a single base, so this may be a read error. V usage is TRBV7-9 and J usage is TRBJ2-7, with TRBD1 as a possible D gene (5 bases). The germline V and J ends were trimmed by 5 bases and 4 bases, with 9 bases remaining between them. Germline CDR1 is SEHNR and CDR2 is FQNEAQ (reference sequence). CDR3 length: 12 amino acids. The CDR3 nucleotides are TGTGCCAGCAGCCAGACAGAATACGAGCAGTACTTC. Translating gives CASSQTEYEQYF.

J is TRBJ2-1 and V is TRBV9; D perhaps matches TRBD2 (5 bases). The ends were cut back, 0 bases at V and 5 bases at J, with 9 bases in the middle. The CDR3 consists of 14 residues. CDR1 and CDR2 from the germline V gene are SGDLS and YYNGEE. The CDR3 bases are TGTGCCAGCAGCGTAGCTAGCCTTCACAATGAGCAGTTCTTC. This codes for CASSVASLHNEQFF.

This clonotype came up a few times. The rearrangement joins TRBV2 to TRBJ2-5, with 9 bases that match TRBD1. There are 13 residues in the CDR3. Germline V gene lookup returns CDR1 SNHLY and CDR2 FYNNEI. After removal of 6 bases from V and 5 bases from J, the junction contained 4 bases not matched to a gene. CDR3 in DNA: TGTGCCAGCAGGAGACAGGGGGTGGAGACCCAGTACTTC. Its translation is CASRRQGVETQYF.

The chain carries TRBV6-1 and TRBJ1-2; 8 bases match TRBD1. With V trimmed by 5 bases and J by 4 bases, 6 bases remained unmatched. The CDR3 has 14 residues. Germline loops: CDR1 MNHNS, CDR2 SASEGT. The CDR3, as DNA: TGTGCCAGCAGTCCACTCACAGGGGGCTATGGCTACACCTTC. Encoded protein: CASSPLTGGYGYTF.

The rearrangement uses TRBV20-1 and TRBJ1-1; TRBD1 matches 7 bases. This CDR3 is built from 16 residues. CDR1 and CDR2 from the germline V gene are DFQATT and SNEGSKA (reference sequence). After removal of 6 bases from V and 0 bases from J, the junction contained 13 bases not matched to a gene. CDR3 sequence reads: CSAARSGTVMNTEAFF. DNA for the CDR3: TGCAGTGCCGCCCGATCCGGGACAGTGATGAACACTGAAGCTTTCTTT.

This rearrangement joins TRBV6-5 to TRBJ1-1; D is uncertain. With 2 bases removed from V and 0 bases from J, the gap between germline ends came to 22 bases. Germline CDR1 and CDR2: MNHEY and SVGAGI. The CDR3 loop spans 19 amino acids. The CDR3 spells CASSYVITVGTGMNTEAFF. The DNA of the CDR3 is TGTGCCAGCAGTTACGTTATTACGGTGGGAACGGGCATGAACACTGAAGCTTTCTTT.

The chain carries TRBV7-2 and TRBJ2-7, with 10 bases matching TRBD2. Germline V gene sequence: CDR1 SGHTA, CDR2 FQGNSA. Trimming removed 0 bases from V and 4 bases from J; junction bases left unmatched: 12. The CDR3 contains 18 residues. The CDR3 DNA is TGTGCCAGCAGCTTAGCCCTTACCGGGACTAGCGTCAAATACGAGCAGTACTTC. The encoded protein is CASSLALTGTSVKYEQYF.

This clonotype has a single count. This rearrangement joins TRBV7-2 to TRBJ2-3; D may be TRBD2 (6 bases). CDR3 size: 16 residues. Germline CDR1 is SGHTA and CDR2 is FQGNSA. V gave up 5 bases and J gave up 4 bases, with 19 bases separating them. In DNA form, the CDR3 reads TGTGCCAGCAGCCCGCGACTAGTGGTGTCCGCAGATACGCAGTATTTT. Protein sequence: CASSPRLVVSADTQYF.

This clonotype was counted between two and nine times. This chain connects TRBV5-1 to TRBJ2-5, with D perhaps assigned TRBD1 or TRBD2 (5 bases each). Germline lookup yields CDR1 SGHRS and CDR2 YFSETQ. The V gene lost 2 bases and the J gene lost 5 bases, with 10 bases spanning the gap. CDR3 length: 13 residues. The CDR3 region is CASSFGAEETQYF. For the CDR3, the DNA is TGCGCCAGCAGCTTCGGGGCCGAGGAGACCCAGTACTTC.

This clonotype has a handful of counts. The chain links TRBV5-1 to TRBJ1-4; TRBD1 matches 7 bases. The CDR3 has 16 amino acids. Germline values: CDR1 SGHRS, CDR2 YFSETQ. Trimming removed 4 bases from V and 0 bases from J; junction bases left unmatched: 6. Here the CDR3 reads CASSLRQGATNEKLFF. As DNA, the CDR3 is TGCGCCAGCAGCCTCCGACAGGGCGCAACTAATGAAAAACTGTTTTTT.

The chain combines TRBV4-2 with TRBJ2-7; D assignment may be TRBD1 or TRBD2 (6 bases each). Germline V lookup: CDR1 LGHNA, CDR2 YNFKEQ. The CDR3 runs to 17 residues. Trimming cost V 0 bases and J 7 bases, with 22 bases left between them. CDR3 amino acids: CASSQDGTGRINQEQYF. Written as DNA, the CDR3 is TGTGCCAGCAGCCAAGATGGAACAGGGAGGATCAATCAAGAGCAGTACTTC.

The CDR3 reads CASSYPRPGELFF. The DNA of the CDR3 is TGTGCCAGCAGCTATCCTAGACCCGGGGAGCTGTTTTTT. The chain is built from TRBV7-2 and TRBJ2-2; D ambiguous. V was trimmed by 4 bases and J by 6 bases, leaving 9 bases between them. This CDR3 spans 13 amino acids. The germline gives CDR1 SGHTA, CDR2 FQGNSA.

A few counts support this clonotype. The chain recombines TRBV28 with TRBJ2-7; 8 bases line up with TRBD1. The germline CDR1 and CDR2 sequences are MDHEN and SYDVKM. V lost 7 bases, J lost 4 bases, and 9 bases stayed unmatched. The CDR3 spans 14 residues. The DNA of the CDR3 is TGTGCCAGCAATCGACAGGGGACGGCGTACGAGCAGTACTTC. Protein product: CASNRQGTAYEQYF.

The sample holds a few counts of this clonotype. The chain has TRBV29-1 and TRBJ2-7; D is unclear. With 0 bases removed from V and 5 bases from J, the gap between germline ends came to 5 bases. The CDR3 length is 11 residues. Germline-derived CDR1 and CDR2 are SQVTM and ANQGSEA. CDR3 nucleotide sequence: TGCAGCGTTGAAGATAGGAACGAGCAGTACTTC. It encodes CSVEDRNEQYF.

The sample holds a few counts of this clonotype. The rearrangement uses TRBV9 and TRBJ2-3, with D tentatively TRBD2 (6 bases). V lost 3 bases to trimming and J lost 6 bases, with 17 bases between them. The CDR3 has 15 amino acids. Germline loops: CDR1 SGDLS, CDR2 YYNGEE. CDR3 coding DNA: TGTGCCAGCAGCGGGGGACTTCTTCGGGGGGATACGCAGTATTTT. Translated: CASSGGLLRGDTQYF.

Only a few counts were recorded for this clonotype. This chain joins TRBV12-3 or TRBV12-4 and TRBJ1-1, with a weak D call TRBD1 (6 bases). The CDR3 is made up of 17 amino acids. V was trimmed by 1 base and J by 1 base, leaving 16 bases between them. The DNA for the CDR3 is TGTGCCAGCAGTTTAGGGGGCAGGGGATTGGGGAACACTGAAGCTTTCTTT. As protein: CASSLGGRGLGNTEAFF.